Listed below are T cell receptor beta chains from one sample, sequenced in a study of response to subunit inactivated influenza vaccine. Each CDR3 protein gets one entry after TCRdb re-called the RT-PCR reads with MiXCR. The sample contains roughly 700,000 distinct CDR3 sequences, 11% to 15% of which appear only once. The sequences come from PBMCs from blood, collected around 15 days before vaccination. These receptors were collected from a man between 45 and 60 years old who received an inactivated influenza vaccine. Both conserved end residues are part of each CDR3. A D gene is named only where the DNA matches it firmly. Clone sizes are given selectively: once, few, many, or a class where the clone is expanded.

V	J	D	size	DNA	CDR3
TRBV7-9	TRBJ2-7	TRBD1	NA	TGTGCCGGCAGCTTAGCCCGGGACAGGGTCGGCCACGAGCAGTACTTC	CAGSLARDRVGHEQYF
TRBV10-3	TRBJ2-7	TRBD1	NA	TGTGCCATCAGTGAGTCGAACAGGGGCTCCTACGAGCAGTACTTC	CAISESNRGSYEQYF
TRBV6-2/TRBV6-3	TRBJ2-7	NA	few	TGTGCCAGCAGTTACTCGTGGGAAAACTCCTACGAGCAGTACTTC	CASSYSWENSYEQYF
TRBV9	TRBJ2-1	NA	few	TGTGCCACCGCCAACCCAGGGACGAATGAGCAGTTCTTC	CATANPGTNEQFF
TRBV6-6	TRBJ2-3	NA	few	TGTGCCAGCGGACCCAGTCTTGGAGATACGCAGTATTTT	CASGPSLGDTQYF
TRBV30	TRBJ2-6	NA	NA	TGTGCCTGGAATCTAGTGGGGGCCAACGTCCTGACTTTC	CAWNLVGANVLTF
TRBV19	TRBJ2-5	NA	NA	TGTGCCAGTAGTATGGGCCGTAAGCAAGAAGAGACCCAGTACTTC	CASSMGRKQEETQYF
TRBV5-1	TRBJ2-7	TRBD1	NA	TGCGCCAGCAGCTTTGACAGGGGAAACGAGCAGTACTTC	CASSFDRGNEQYF
TRBV20-1	TRBJ2-5	NA	few	TGCAGTGCTAGTAGGCAGGGGCAGACCCAGTACTTC	CSASRQGQTQYF
TRBV19	TRBJ2-3	TRBD2	few	TGTGCCAGTAGCCCCCTTCGCGGGGGGACAGATACGCAGTATTTT	CASSPLRGGTDTQYF
TRBV6-2/TRBV6-3	TRBJ2-2	TRBD2	NA	TGTGCCAGCATAGCGGGCGCCATTCACGGGGAGCTGTTTTTT	CASIAGAIHGELFF
TRBV5-1	TRBJ2-3	NA	few	TGCGCCAGCAGCTTGTCGGCAGGGAATTCAGATACGCAGTATTTT	CASSLSAGNSDTQYF
TRBV7-2	TRBJ2-1	TRBD2	few	TGTGCCAGCAGCTTAGTTGCCCAGCGGGGGTACAATGAGCAGTTCTTC	CASSLVAQRGYNEQFF
TRBV12-3/TRBV12-4	TRBJ2-4	TRBD2	NA	TGTGCCAGCAGTCCCCGGACTAGCGGGGGGATCAAAAACATTCAGTACTTC	CASSPRTSGGIKNIQYF
TRBV7-2	TRBJ2-7	NA	NA	TGTGCCAGCAGCTTGACAGGAGGTAACTACGAGCAGTACTTC	CASSLTGGNYEQYF
TRBV11-2	TRBJ2-1	NA	many	TGTGCCAGCAGCTTAGATGTGGGGGGCCTCCACAATGAGCAGTTCTTC	CASSLDVGGLHNEQFF
TRBV20-1	TRBJ2-5	NA	few	TGCAGTGCTAGAGATGTGAAAGGGGCCCAAGAGACCCAGTACTTC	CSARDVKGAQETQYF
TRBV4-3	TRBJ1-1	NA	many	TGCGCCAGCAGCCAAGAAGTGGGGGGTAGCAGGGTAAACACTGAAGCTTTCTTT	CASSQEVGGSRVNTEAFF
TRBV6-2/TRBV6-3	TRBJ2-7	TRBD1	NA	TGTGCCAGCAGTTATGGGACAGGACCTGACGAGCAGTACTTC	CASSYGTGPDEQYF
TRBV5-1	TRBJ1-5	NA	NA	TGCGCCACCGGGGCCCCGGCCTATAGCAATCAGCCCCAGCATTTT	CATGAPAYSNQPQHF
TRBV5-1	TRBJ2-2	NA	NA	TGCGCCAGCAGCTTGACCAGCGGGTACACCGGGGAGCTGTTTTTT	CASSLTSGYTGELFF
TRBV20-1	TRBJ2-1	NA	NA	TGCAGTGCTAGAGGCGACACCTACAATGAGCAGTTCTTC	CSARGDTYNEQFF
TRBV6-2/TRBV6-3	TRBJ2-4	TRBD1	few	TGTGCCAGCAGCCCGACAGGGGGCTTGACCAAAAACATTCAGTACTTC	CASSPTGGLTKNIQYF
TRBV7-9	TRBJ2-7	NA	once	TGTGCCAGCAGCCTGGGACGGGCGCCTCACGAGCAGTACTTC	CASSLGRAPHEQYF
TRBV11-2	TRBJ2-1	TRBD2	few	TGTGCCAGCAGCCTCCGGAGACTAGCGGGAGGAAATGAGCAGTTCTTC	CASSLRRLAGGNEQFF
TRBV29-1	TRBJ1-1	NA	many	TGCAGCGCGGGGGACACCCTCACTGAAGCTTTCTTT	CSAGDTLTEAFF
TRBV15	TRBJ2-7	NA	few	TGTGCCACCAGCAGAGATCATGGGGGCTCCTACGAGCAGTACTTC	CATSRDHGGSYEQYF
TRBV20-1	TRBJ2-5	NA	few	TGCAGTGCTATACCGTCGAGCGATATAGAGACCCAGTACTTC	CSAIPSSDIETQYF
TRBV3-1	TRBJ2-7	TRBD2	NA	TGTGCCAGCAGCCAGAGTTGGAGCGGGGGCGACGAGCAGTACTTC	CASSQSWSGGDEQYF
TRBV12-3/TRBV12-4	TRBJ2-2	NA	NA	NA	CASSLASTLSVGSCFF
TRBV4-2	TRBJ2-2	TRBD2	NA	TGTGCCAGCAGCACCGGGGGGTTGGGAACCGGGGAGCTGTTTTTT	CASSTGGLGTGELFF
TRBV20-1	TRBJ2-5	TRBD2	once	TGCAGTGCTTGGACTAGCGGGGAGACCCAGTACTTC	CSAWTSGETQYF
TRBV18	TRBJ2-7	NA	few	TGTGCCAGCTCACCAAACGACCGGGAGCAGTACTTC	CASSPNDREQYF
TRBV30	TRBJ2-7	NA	many	TGTGCCTGGAGTGTTGCGGGGAACGAGCAGTACTTC	CAWSVAGNEQYF
TRBV7-2	TRBJ2-1	TRBD2	many	TGTGCCAGCAGCTGGCGTCGGACTAGCATTGGCAATGAGCAGTTCTTC	CASSWRRTSIGNEQFF
TRBV3-1	TRBJ2-3	NA	few	TGTGCCAGCCTGCCGAGGACGACGAGGCGCACAGATACGCAGTATTTT	CASLPRTTRRTDTQYF
TRBV3-1	TRBJ1-2	NA	few	TGTGCCAGTACGACCCGGGACAACGGCTACACCTTC	CASTTRDNGYTF
TRBV20-1	TRBJ1-2	NA	few	TGCAGTGCTCAAGACATGACCTATGGCTACACCTTC	CSAQDMTYGYTF
TRBV7-3	TRBJ2-5	TRBD2	many	TGTGCCAGCAGCTTATCTAGCGGGAGTCGGGAGACCCAGTACTTC	CASSLSSGSRETQYF
TRBV7-2	TRBJ2-5	TRBD1	few	TGTGCCAGCAGCTTAGCGGGGACAGGGGTAGGAGAGACCCAGTACTTC	CASSLAGTGVGETQYF